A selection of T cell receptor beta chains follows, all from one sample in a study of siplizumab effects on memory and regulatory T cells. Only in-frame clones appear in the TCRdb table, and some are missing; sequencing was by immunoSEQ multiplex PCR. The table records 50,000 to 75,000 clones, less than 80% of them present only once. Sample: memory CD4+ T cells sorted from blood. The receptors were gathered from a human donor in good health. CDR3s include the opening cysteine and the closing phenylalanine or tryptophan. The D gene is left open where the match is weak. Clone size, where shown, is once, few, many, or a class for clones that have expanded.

CDR3 DNA: TGTGCCAGCACCGGGAGGGGGGCCCCTTTCTCGCAGTATTTT; CDR3 protein: CASTGRGAPFSQYF; clone size: few; V gene: TRBV7-2; D gene: TRBD2; J gene: TRBJ2-3
CDR3 DNA: TGTGCCAGCAGCGACCAGACAGGGGGCGAGACCCAGTACTTC; CDR3 protein: CASSDQTGGETQYF; clone size: NA; V gene: TRBV5-4; D gene: TRBD1; J gene: TRBJ2-5
CDR3 DNA: TGTGCCAGCAGCTTAGCGCCCCCGTCCGACAGGCCGTTGGAGACCCAGTACTTC; CDR3 protein: CASSLAPPSDRPLETQYF; clone size: NA; V gene: TRBV7-6; D gene: NA; J gene: TRBJ2-5
CDR3 DNA: TGTGCCAGCAGCGCTGAGACGGTAGCTAACTATGGCTACACCTTC; CDR3 protein: CASSAETVANYGYTF; clone size: NA; V gene: TRBV5-4; D gene: NA; J gene: TRBJ1-2
CDR3 DNA: TGTGCCAGCAGTTCGACAGGGAAAGGCTACACCTTC; CDR3 protein: CASSSTGKGYTF; clone size: NA; V gene: TRBV6-5; D gene: TRBD1; J gene: TRBJ1-2
CDR3 DNA: TGTGCCAGCATCCATTCCGGGACAGGTAGATCACCCCTCCACTTT; CDR3 protein: CASIHSGTGRSPLHF; clone size: NA; V gene: TRBV7-9; D gene: TRBD1; J gene: TRBJ1-6
CDR3 DNA: TGTGCCAGCAGTGAGCGGCAGTTATATAATTCACCCCTCCACTTT; CDR3 protein: CASSERQLYNSPLHF; clone size: NA; V gene: TRBV2; D gene: NA; J gene: TRBJ1-6
CDR3 DNA: TGTGCCAGCAGCTTAGAGGACAGGGATCAAGCTTTCTTT; CDR3 protein: CASSLEDRDQAFF; clone size: NA; V gene: TRBV7-9; D gene: TRBD1; J gene: TRBJ1-1
CDR3 DNA: TGTGCCAGCTCACCGACAGGGGTAGTCCTGGGAGCTTTCTTT; CDR3 protein: CASSPTGVVLGAFF; clone size: NA; V gene: TRBV18; D gene: TRBD1; J gene: TRBJ1-1
CDR3 DNA: TGTGCCAGTAGTTCCGGACAGGGAAACACTGAAGCTTTCTTT; CDR3 protein: CASSSGQGNTEAFF; clone size: NA; V gene: TRBV19; D gene: TRBD1; J gene: TRBJ1-1
CDR3 DNA: TGCGCCAGCAGCTTGGACGCGGGGACCCTCGGCGAGCAGTTCTTC; CDR3 protein: CASSLDAGTLGEQFF; clone size: NA; V gene: TRBV5-1; D gene: NA; J gene: TRBJ2-1
CDR3 DNA: TGTGCCAGCAGTTACTCGGTCTGGGTTGGTAATGGCTACACCTTC; CDR3 protein: CASSYSVWVGNGYTF; clone size: few; V gene: TRBV6-5; D gene: NA; J gene: TRBJ1-2
CDR3 DNA: TGTGCCAGCTCACCAACCAGGAGCGCCGGAGATACGCAGTATTTT; CDR3 protein: CASSPTRSAGDTQYF; clone size: NA; V gene: TRBV18; D gene: NA; J gene: TRBJ2-3
CDR3 DNA: TGTGCCAGCTCGGGTTTGGGGGGGAATAATTCACCCCTCCACTTT; CDR3 protein: CASSGLGGNNSPLHF; clone size: NA; V gene: TRBV9; D gene: NA; J gene: TRBJ1-6
CDR3 DNA: TGCGCCAGCAGCCAAGACCCGATAGCGGCCTACAATGAGCAGTTCTTC; CDR3 protein: CASSQDPIAAYNEQFF; clone size: once; V gene: TRBV4-1; D gene: NA; J gene: TRBJ2-1
CDR3 DNA: TGCAGCGGCCGGGACAGGGGCACAGATACGCAGTATTTT; CDR3 protein: CSGRDRGTDTQYF; clone size: NA; V gene: TRBV29-1; D gene: TRBD1; J gene: TRBJ2-3
CDR3 DNA: TGTGCCAGCAGCTTAGCGGGACCCCTCGTCGAAAAACTGTTTTTT; CDR3 protein: CASSLAGPLVEKLFF; clone size: NA; V gene: TRBV7-9; D gene: NA; J gene: TRBJ1-4
CDR3 DNA: TGTGCCTGGAACCGGGACAGGACCTACGAGCAGTACTTC; CDR3 protein: CAWNRDRTYEQYF; clone size: once; V gene: TRBV30; D gene: TRBD1; J gene: TRBJ2-7
CDR3 DNA: TGTGCCAGCAATAACGGGGGCAATCGGAATTCACCCCTCCACTTT; CDR3 protein: CASNNGGNRNSPLHF; clone size: NA; V gene: TRBV6-1; D gene: NA; J gene: TRBJ1-6
CDR3 DNA: TGCGCCAGCAGCTTTAGAGGGACAGGGGCATTACGCACCGGGGAGCTGTTTTTT; CDR3 protein: CASSFRGTGALRTGELFF; clone size: NA; V gene: TRBV5-1; D gene: TRBD1; J gene: TRBJ2-2
CDR3 DNA: TGTGCCAGCAGCGAGATAGACAGGGCGGGGAACACTGAAGCTTTCTTT; CDR3 protein: CASSEIDRAGNTEAFF; clone size: NA; V gene: TRBV9; D gene: TRBD1; J gene: TRBJ1-1
CDR3 DNA: TGTGCCTGGAGGGGGGCAGGAGCAGATGGCAATCAGCCCCAGCATTTT; CDR3 protein: CAWRGAGADGNQPQHF; clone size: NA; V gene: TRBV30; D gene: NA; J gene: TRBJ1-5
CDR3 DNA: TGTGCCAGCAGCACCCGGACTAGCTTCACAGATACGCAGTATTTT; CDR3 protein: CASSTRTSFTDTQYF; clone size: NA; V gene: TRBV7-9; D gene: TRBD2; J gene: TRBJ2-3
CDR3 DNA: TGTGCCAGCAGCTTAGGCGGGGGCCTAAACTACGAGCAGTACTTC; CDR3 protein: CASSLGGGLNYEQYF; clone size: NA; V gene: TRBV7-6; D gene: NA; J gene: TRBJ2-7
CDR3 DNA: TGTGCCAGCAGCTTAGGAATTAGGGGTGAGCAGTTCTTC; CDR3 protein: CASSLGIRGEQFF; clone size: few; V gene: TRBV7-7; D gene: NA; J gene: TRBJ2-1
CDR3 DNA: TGTGCCAGCAAGGGGGCCTATAATTCACCCCTCCACTTT; CDR3 protein: CASKGAYNSPLHF; clone size: NA; V gene: TRBV2; D gene: NA; J gene: TRBJ1-6
CDR3 DNA: TGTGCCAGCTGGCCCAATCCCAGGGGACCCCCCTACAATGAGCAGTTCTTC; CDR3 protein: CASWPNPRGPPYNEQFF; clone size: once; V gene: TRBV4-2; D gene: NA; J gene: TRBJ2-1
CDR3 DNA: TGTGCCACCAGCAGAGGCGGCTACGAGCAGTACTTC; CDR3 protein: CATSRGGYEQYF; clone size: NA; V gene: TRBV15; D gene: NA; J gene: TRBJ2-7
CDR3 DNA: TGTGCCAGCAGTTTTGGGAGCAATCAGCCCCAGCATTTT; CDR3 protein: CASSFGSNQPQHF; clone size: NA; V gene: TRBV6-5; D gene: NA; J gene: TRBJ1-5
CDR3 DNA: TGCAGCGTCCAATCAACGGGCCGAGAGGGCTACACCTTC; CDR3 protein: CSVQSTGREGYTF; clone size: NA; V gene: TRBV29-1; D gene: NA; J gene: TRBJ1-2
CDR3 DNA: TGTGCCAGCAGCCCCCGACAGGGAGGAGAAGAGCAGTACTTC; CDR3 protein: CASSPRQGGEEQYF; clone size: NA; V gene: TRBV11-2; D gene: NA; J gene: TRBJ2-7
CDR3 DNA: TGTGCCAGCAGTTTAAAGGCAGACAAAGCTTTCTTT; CDR3 protein: CASSLKADKAFF; clone size: NA; V gene: TRBV28; D gene: NA; J gene: TRBJ1-1
CDR3 DNA: TGCGCCAGCAGTCAGGCGACAGTGTTCGGTGTACCCAATCAGCCCCAGCATTTT; CDR3 protein: CASSQATVFGVPNQPQHF; clone size: NA; V gene: TRBV23-1; D gene: NA; J gene: TRBJ1-5
CDR3 DNA: TGTGCCTGGAGCGGGGGAAGTGGCCCGTCACCCCTCCACTTT; CDR3 protein: CAWSGGSGPSPLHF; clone size: NA; V gene: TRBV30; D gene: NA; J gene: TRBJ1-6
CDR3 DNA: TGTGCTAGTGGTTTGGTACAAGGGGACAGGGGCATTAACTATGGCTACACCTTC; CDR3 protein: CASGLVQGDRGINYGYTF; clone size: NA; V gene: TRBV12-5; D gene: TRBD1; J gene: TRBJ1-2
CDR3 DNA: TGCGCCAGCAGCTTGGTACCGGGGGCGAATGAGCAGTTCTTC; CDR3 protein: CASSLVPGANEQFF; clone size: NA; V gene: TRBV5-1; D gene: NA; J gene: TRBJ2-1
CDR3 DNA: TGTGCCAGCAGCCTGCTCGGGGGTAATTCACCCCTCCACTTT; CDR3 protein: CASSLLGGNSPLHF; clone size: NA; V gene: TRBV28; D gene: NA; J gene: TRBJ1-6
CDR3 DNA: TGCGCCAGCAGCCAGGGCCCGGGACAGGCCTACGAGCAGTACTTC; CDR3 protein: CASSQGPGQAYEQYF; clone size: NA; V gene: TRBV4-3; D gene: TRBD1; J gene: TRBJ2-7
CDR3 DNA: TGTGCCATCGCCCCCGGAGGGACCCAGAACACCGGGGAGCTGTTTTTT; CDR3 protein: CAIAPGGTQNTGELFF; clone size: NA; V gene: TRBV10-3; D gene: NA; J gene: TRBJ2-2
CDR3 DNA: TGTGCCAGCAGTGATTGGATAGCGGCGACAGAGACCCAGTACTTC; CDR3 protein: CASSDWIAATETQYF; clone size: NA; V gene: TRBV2; D gene: NA; J gene: TRBJ2-5
CDR3 DNA: TGTGCCAGCAGCGTAACGGCTACCTACAATGAGCAGTTCTTC; CDR3 protein: CASSVTATYNEQFF; clone size: NA; V gene: TRBV9; D gene: NA; J gene: TRBJ2-1
CDR3 DNA: TGTGCCAGCAGTTACGCTAGGACAGGGGACTCATACGAGCAGTACTTC; CDR3 protein: CASSYARTGDSYEQYF; clone size: NA; V gene: TRBV6-5; D gene: TRBD1; J gene: TRBJ2-7
CDR3 DNA: TGTGCCAGCACCGGAGGGCCCGACTACGAGCAGTACTTC; CDR3 protein: CASTGGPDYEQYF; clone size: NA; V gene: TRBV7-4; D gene: NA; J gene: TRBJ2-7
CDR3 DNA: TGTGCCTGGAGTTTAGACGAAGGCGGCTATGGCTACACCTTC; CDR3 protein: CAWSLDEGGYGYTF; clone size: NA; V gene: TRBV30; D gene: NA; J gene: TRBJ1-2
CDR3 DNA: TGTGCCAGCAGTGATCCGGGCCCGAAGCCCCAGCATTTT; CDR3 protein: CASSDPGPKPQHF; clone size: NA; V gene: TRBV2; D gene: NA; J gene: TRBJ1-5
CDR3 DNA: TGTGCCAGCAGCCCACCGGCGGGGGGGCCGGGAGAGCAGTACTTC; CDR3 protein: CASSPPAGGPGEQYF; clone size: NA; V gene: TRBV7-2; D gene: TRBD2; J gene: TRBJ2-7
CDR3 DNA: TGTGCCAGCACTGGCGCGGGACAAGAGATAGCACTGGGGTATTTT; CDR3 protein: CASTGAGQEIALGYF; clone size: NA; V gene: TRBV2; D gene: NA; J gene: TRBJ2-3
CDR3 DNA: TGTGCCAGCAGCTTTGGGAGTAGCTCCTACGAGCAGTACTTC; CDR3 protein: CASSFGSSSYEQYF; clone size: NA; V gene: TRBV5-4; D gene: NA; J gene: TRBJ2-7
CDR3 DNA: TGTGCCAGCGTCCAAGACAGCTCGAGCCCCTACGAGCAGTACTTC; CDR3 protein: CASVQDSSSPYEQYF; clone size: once; V gene: TRBV6-6; D gene: NA; J gene: TRBJ2-7
CDR3 DNA: TGTGCCAGCAGTTTGAGTACAGGGCAGTACTTC; CDR3 protein: CASSLSTGQYF; clone size: NA; V gene: TRBV6-1; D gene: NA; J gene: TRBJ2-7
CDR3 DNA: TGTGCCGGCTCCTACCGGGACGGGGGGAACACTGAAGCTTTCTTT; CDR3 protein: CAGSYRDGGNTEAFF; clone size: NA; V gene: TRBV6-1; D gene: NA; J gene: TRBJ1-1
CDR3 DNA: TGTGCCAGCAGCTTGAGGGGGATACTGAACACTGAAGCTTTCTTT; CDR3 protein: CASSLRGILNTEAFF; clone size: NA; V gene: TRBV5-4; D gene: NA; J gene: TRBJ1-1
CDR3 DNA: TGTGCCAGCTCCCCGCAACCGGCCGGGGAGCTGTTTTTT; CDR3 protein: CASSPQPAGELFF; clone size: once; V gene: TRBV11-2; D gene: NA; J gene: TRBJ2-2
CDR3 DNA: TGTGCCAGCAGCCAAGCAGGGTATAATTCACCCCTCCACTTT; CDR3 protein: CASSQAGYNSPLHF; clone size: NA; V gene: TRBV4-2; D gene: NA; J gene: TRBJ1-6
CDR3 DNA: TGTGCCAGCAGTTCCCAGGGGACTGAAGCTTTCTTT; CDR3 protein: CASSSQGTEAFF; clone size: NA; V gene: TRBV6-6; D gene: NA; J gene: TRBJ1-1